Following are 9 T cell receptor beta chains from one sample sequenced in a study of shared clonotypes between healthy human individuals. Method: immunoSEQ multiplex PCR; TCRdb's copy keeps in-frame clones and lacks some. The data contain about 2.4 million clones, 93% of them singletons. Input material: naive CD4+ T cells from PBMCs. Subset defined: CD45RA+ positively selected. The receptors here all came from a man between 18 and 35 years old in good health. Some clones in this sample may be carry-over from other donors' samples.

The V gene is TRBV29-1, the J gene TRBJ2-2; the D gene could be TRBD1 or TRBD2 (6 bases each). This CDR3 is built from 15 residues. From germline, CDR1 is SQVTM and CDR2 ANQGSEA. V was trimmed by 7 bases and J by 7 bases, leaving 22 bases between them. This chain's CDR3 is CSAASGGGPNGELFF. DNA for the CDR3: TGCAGCGCCGCCTCGGGTGGGGGGCCGAACGGGGAGCTGTTTTTT.

The rearrangement links TRBV7-2 to TRBJ2-7; 7 positions match TRBD2. The CDR3 contains 15 residues. Germline values: CDR1 SGHTA, CDR2 FQGNSA. V gave up 4 bases and J gave up 1 base; unmatched junction bases: 7. DNA for the CDR3: TGTGCCAGCAGCTCTTTCCCGGGGGGTTCCTACGAGCAGTACTTC. This codes for CASSSFPGGSYEQYF. The variable domain in full, completed from reference TRBV7-2 and TRBJ2-7, reads GAGVSQSPSNKVTEKGKDVELRCDPISGHTALYWYRQSLGQGLEFLIYFQGNSAPDKSGLPSDRFSAERTGGSVSTLTIQRTQQEDSAVYLCASSSFPGGSYEQYFGPGTRLTVT.

The genes are TRBV7-3 and TRBJ2-7; 10 nucleotides agree with TRBD2. The V gene's germline CDR1 is SGHTA and CDR2 FQGTGA. This CDR3 is 15 amino acids long. Trimming cost V 5 bases and J 6 bases; bases outside gene matches: 10. CDR3 bases: TGTGCCAGCAGCCCTGTCCTAGCGGGAGTCGGCGAGCAGTACTTC. It specifies CASSPVLAGVGEQYF.

This chain links TRBV18 with TRBJ2-7, with TRBD1 identical over 8 bases. CDR3 length: 12 residues. V lost 3 bases to trimming and J lost 11 bases; unmatched junction nucleotides: 6. Germline assignment: CDR1 KGHSH and CDR2 LQKENI. The CDR3, as DNA: TGTGCCAGCTCACCCCCCCAGGGGGCCAAGTACTTC. Translated: CASSPPQGAKYF.

The V call is TRBV27, the J call TRBJ2-2; D is unclear. The germline V gene has CDR1 MNHEY and CDR2 SMNVEV (reference sequence). This CDR3 region has 16 residues. Trimming took 3 bases from V and 0 from J, leaving 11 bases between them. This chain's CDR3 is CASSLSQAANTGELFF. The CDR3 DNA reads TGTGCCAGCAGTTTGAGCCAGGCTGCGAACACCGGGGAGCTGTTTTTT.

The V call is TRBV9, the J call TRBJ1-1; TRBD1 matches 9 bases. CDR3 length equals 16 residues. Germline CDR1 reads SGDLS; CDR2 reads YYNGEE. The V and J ends lost 6 bases and 6 bases, in that order; junction bases with no gene match: 15. The CDR3 spells CASTPTQGAHFSEAFF. The DNA for the CDR3 is TGTGCCAGCACCCCGACACAGGGGGCGCATTTCTCTGAAGCTTTCTTT.

This chain uses TRBV9 with TRBJ2-7; no firm D call. V was cut by 4 bases and J by 0 bases, with 11 bases left in between. Per germline, CDR1 SGDLS and CDR2 YYNGEE. CDR3 size: 14 residues. The CDR3 region has the DNA TGTGCCAGCAGCTCCTCCCCATCCTCCTACGAGCAGTACTTC. Amino acids: CASSSSPSSYEQYF.

The V call is TRBV28, the J call TRBJ1-3; D is uncertain. The CDR3 runs 15 residues. The V gene's germline CDR1 is MDHEN and CDR2 SYDVKM. Trimming cost V 2 bases and J 4 bases, with 12 bases left between them. The CDR3: CASSLSGSLGNTIYF. The CDR3 nucleotides read TGTGCCAGCAGTTTAAGTGGGTCTCTGGGAAACACCATATATTTT.

In its sample, this clone was seen once. The rearrangement links TRBV29-1 to TRBJ1-1; 11 bases align to TRBD1. Germline assignment: CDR1 SQVTM and CDR2 ANQGSEA. V lost 7 bases and J lost 5; bases outside the gene matches: 9. The CDR3 is 14 amino acids. The chain's CDR3 is CSAGQGATGTEAFF. In DNA form, the CDR3 reads TGCAGCGCAGGACAGGGGGCCACGGGGACTGAAGCTTTCTTT.